Following are 21 T cell receptor beta chains from one sample sequenced in a study of cytomegalovirus exposure and HLA in healthy donors (dated by TCRdb to 2015 to 2018). The library was obtained by the immunoSEQ multiplex PCR assay. The multiplex PCR relied on a mix of 60 forward primers for TCR Vbeta segments and 13 reverse primers for TCR Jbeta segments. The clones in this table, taken by TCRdb from immuneACCESS, are in-frame only. Not every clone is retained; where verified, under half of the shortfall comes from an unresolved V gene, and the cause of the rest is unknown. A total of some 150,000 clones appear in this sample, 71% of them only once. Approximately 2.5% of the sample is taken by the ten largest. Sequences were obtained from PBMCs. These receptors were obtained from a woman in her 30s in good health and CMV-seronegative.

The chain links TRBV6-1 to TRBJ1-1; D perhaps matches TRBD1 (6 bases). From germline, CDR1 is MNHNS and CDR2 SASEGT. This CDR3 has 14 amino acids. The V gene lost 7 bases and the J gene lost 0 bases, with 12 bases spanning the gap. The CDR3 sequence is CASKDRIMNTEAFF. The CDR3 bases are TGTGCCAGCAAGGACAGAATAATGAACACTGAAGCTTTCTTT.

The V call is TRBV5-6, the J call TRBJ2-3, with a possible D match to TRBD1 (6 bases). This CDR3 is built from 14 residues. V was trimmed by 4 bases and J by 3 bases, leaving 12 bases between them. Per the germline V gene, CDR1 is SGHDT and CDR2 is YYEEEE. CDR3 nucleotide sequence: TGTGCCAGCAGCCCCCGGACAGTAACAGATACGCAGTATTTT. It is translated as CASSPRTVTDTQYF.

This clone was detected ten times or more. The rearrangement joins TRBV19 to TRBJ2-6; 8 bases map to TRBD1. The junction had 10 bases not matched to a gene; V was cut back by 1 base and J by 11 bases. Germline lookup yields CDR1 LNHDA and CDR2 SQIVND (reference sequence). This CDR3 has 16 amino acids. The CDR3 loop is CASSIVGGGQGDVLTF. As DNA, the CDR3 is TGTGCCAGTAGTATAGTGGGTGGAGGACAGGGAGACGTCCTGACTTTC.

The chain links TRBV4-1 to TRBJ1-2; tentative D call: TRBD1 (5 bases). V shed 8 bases and J shed 0 bases, with 19 bases lying between them. Germline V gene data show CDR1 as MGHRA and CDR2 as YSYEKL. The CDR3 consists of 16 residues. The CDR3 is CASGRGRATSNYGYTF. The CDR3 DNA reads as TGCGCCAGCGGCCGGGGCAGGGCCACTTCTAACTATGGCTACACCTTC.

The chain employs TRBV11-2 and TRBJ2-7, with 7 bases aligning to TRBD2. The CDR3 contains 14 residues. Trimming removed 0 bases from V and 3 bases from J; junction bases left unmatched: 2. Germline V CDR1 and CDR2: SGHAT, FQNNGV. The CDR3 loop is CASSLEPSGYEQYF. The CDR3 region has the DNA TGTGCCAGCAGCTTAGAGCCTAGCGGCTACGAGCAGTACTTC.

This clone appeared a few times. The chain combines TRBV18 with TRBJ2-6; 12 bases are a match to TRBD2. J lost 0 bases, V lost 4 bases, and 7 bases had no gene match. The germline V gene encodes CDR1 KGHSH and CDR2 LQKENI. This CDR3 has 19 amino acids. CDR3 loop: CASSLKTSGGVSGANVLTF. The CDR3 nucleotides are TGTGCCAGCTCACTAAAGACTAGCGGGGGCGTCTCTGGGGCCAACGTCCTGACTTTC.

V and J are TRBV18 and TRBJ1-5, with D perhaps matching TRBD1 (6 bases). Trimming took off 5 bases at V and 4 bases at J, with 9 bases between the two ends. The CDR3 spans 13 residues. CDR1 and CDR2 from the germline V gene are KGHSH and LQKENI. The CDR3 loop reads CASSDDRNQPQHF. The CDR3 DNA reads as TGTGCCAGCTCAGACGACAGGAATCAGCCCCAGCATTTT.

Worth noting for this clone: Germline is not matched at one junction end, which may reflect a read error. The genes are TRBV7-9 and TRBJ1-5; no clear D. Germline assignment: CDR1 SEHNR and CDR2 FQNEAQ (reference sequence). The CDR3 runs 12 residues. CDR3 region: CSSSPRDQPQHF. The CDR3 nucleotides read TGTTCCAGCAGCCCACGGGATCAGCCCCAGCATTTT.

This clone came up a few times. CDR3 residues: CASSLLAGGTDTQYF. CDR3 bases: TGCGCCAGCAGCCTACTAGCGGGGGGGACAGATACGCAGTATTTT. V and J are TRBV4-1 and TRBJ2-3, with 13 bases aligning to TRBD2. The V and J ends lost 4 bases and 3 bases, in that order; junction bases with no gene match: 1. The germline V gene has CDR1 MGHRA and CDR2 YSYEKL. The CDR3 has 15 amino acids.

V gene TRBV6-1 combines with J gene TRBJ1-4, with TRBD1 as a possible D gene (6 bases). V dropped 5 bases and J dropped 8 bases, with 12 bases sitting between them. The CDR3 length is 13 residues. The germline V gene has CDR1 MNHNS and CDR2 SASEGT. CDR3 DNA sequence: TGTGCCAGCAGTACAGGGAGTGGCGAAAAACTGTTTTTT. The encoded protein is CASSTGSGEKLFF.

The chain links TRBV11-2 to TRBJ2-5; D might be TRBD1 (5 bases). Germline V gene lookup returns CDR1 SGHAT and CDR2 FQNNGV. V was shortened by 5 bases and J by 5 bases, with 12 bases between the two germline ends. This CDR3 has 13 amino acids. This CDR3 reads CASSPVPGETQYF. In DNA form, the CDR3 reads TGTGCCAGCAGCCCCGTACCAGGGGAGACCCAGTACTTC.

CDR3 bases: TGTGCCAGCAGCACGGGACTAATCACAGATACGCAGTATTTT. It specifies CASSTGLITDTQYF. This sequence joins TRBV7-2 and TRBJ2-3, with 7 nucleotides matching TRBD2. Trimming removed 5 bases from V and 2 bases from J; junction bases left unmatched: 4. The germline gives CDR1 SGHTA, CDR2 FQGNSA. The CDR3 totals 14 residues.

The gene calls are TRBV19 and TRBJ2-7; 7 nucleotides match TRBD2. The V and J ends lost 5 bases and 2 bases, in that order; junction bases with no gene match: 6. The CDR3 length is 14 residues. The germline gives CDR1 LNHDA, CDR2 SQIVND (reference sequence). The CDR3 DNA reads as TGTGCCAGTAGTTCCGGACTAGTGACCTACGAGCAGTACTTC. This translates into CASSSGLVTYEQYF.

The chain employs TRBV7-9 and TRBJ2-3; 9 bases are a match to TRBD2. The germline gives CDR1 SEHNR, CDR2 FQNEAQ (reference sequence). V trimming: 3 bases; J trimming: 5 bases; junction bases outside the gene matches: 9. The CDR3 runs to 16 residues. The CDR3 DNA reads TGTGCCAGCAGCTTGATTGGCGGGAGGGCTGTAGATACGCAGTATTTT. It specifies CASSLIGGRAVDTQYF.

This clone was recorded only once. V is TRBV10-3 and J is TRBJ1-2; 7 bases map to TRBD1. The V and J ends lost 3 bases and 6 bases, in that order; junction bases with no gene match: 7. This CDR3 is 14 amino acids long. Germline V gene data show CDR1 as ENHRY and CDR2 as SYGVKD. CDR3 coding DNA: TGTGCCATCAGTGACTCAGGGGGATCTAATGGCTACACCTTC. The encoded protein is CAISDSGGSNGYTF.

The V call is TRBV27, the J call TRBJ2-1, with 9 bases aligning to TRBD2. This CDR3 is built from 14 residues. The V gene's germline CDR1 is MNHEY and CDR2 SMNVEV (reference sequence). V lost 0 bases and J lost 7; bases outside the gene matches: 1. In nucleotides, the CDR3 is TGTGCCAGCAGTTTATCTAGCGGGAGTAATGAGCAGTTCTTC. This sequence encodes CASSLSSGSNEQFF.

The genes are TRBV2 and TRBJ1-4; 9 nucleotides agree with TRBD1. The CDR3 is 15 residues long. Unmatched junction bases numbered 5, after V lost 7 bases and J lost 2 bases. Germline V gene sequence: CDR1 SNHLY, CDR2 FYNNEI. The CDR3 bases are TGTGCCAGCAACCCACAGGGGGCTACTAATGAAAAACTGTTTTTT. Protein sequence: CASNPQGATNEKLFF.

This rearrangement joins TRBV4-2 to TRBJ2-3, with a weak D call TRBD2 (6 bases). V lost 0 bases and J lost 1, with 8 bases in between. This CDR3 has 15 residues. Germline-derived CDR1 and CDR2 are LGHNA and YNFKEQ. The CDR3 sequence: CASSQEASGTDTQYF. As DNA, the CDR3 is TGTGCCAGCAGCCAAGAAGCTAGCGGCACAGATACGCAGTATTTT.

The count of this clone is one. Different DNA sequences within this sample yield the same CDR3. V usage is TRBV9 and J usage is TRBJ1-1, with D hard to call. Germline V gene lookup returns CDR1 SGDLS and CDR2 YYNGEE. V was shortened by 0 bases and J by 5 bases, with 8 bases between the two germline ends. The CDR3 consists of 13 residues. CDR3 sequence: CASSVERGTEAFF. DNA of the CDR3: TGTGCCAGCAGCGTAGAACGGGGAACTGAAGCTTTCTTT. Combining the CDR3 with reference TRBV9 and TRBJ1-1 gives the whole variable domain DSGVTQTPKHLITATGQRVTLRCSPRSGDLSVYWYQQSLDQGLQFLIQYYNGEERAKGNILERFSAQQFPDLHSELNLSSLELGDSALYFCASSVERGTEAFFGQGTRLTVV.

CDR3 loop: CASNRAGGTEAFF. DNA of the CDR3: TGTGCCAGCAACAGAGCAGGGGGCACGGAAGCTTTCTTT. This chain uses TRBV9 with TRBJ1-1, with 8 bases identical to TRBD1. Looked up from germline, CDR1 is SGDLS and CDR2 is YYNGEE. The CDR3 extends over 13 amino acids. The junction had 9 bases not matched to a gene; V was cut back by 6 bases and J by 8 bases.

V gene TRBV5-6 combines with J gene TRBJ2-1; 8 nucleotides match TRBD2. Germline V gene data show CDR1 as SGHDT and CDR2 as YYEEEE. The CDR3 sequence is 18 residues long. J gave up 3 bases and V 0 bases, and 11 bases lay outside the gene matches. Written as DNA, the CDR3 is TGTGCCAGCAGCTTGGCGAGGTCGGGAGGGCCCAGCTACAATGAGCAGTTCTTC. This translates into CASSLARSGGPSYNEQFF.